These 25 T cell receptor beta chains were all obtained from the same sample, sequenced in a study of Ad26.COV2.S vaccination and SARS-CoV-2 variants. The data were produced by immunoSEQ multiplex PCR, yet TCRdb's version contains in-frame clones alone and is incomplete. The repertoire holds some 390,000 clones, with 80% to 90% as singletons. Noted treatment: 19 received Ad26.COV2.S at low or high dose, single or two shots; about 5 received placebo; per-sample allocation not given. Specimen acquisition occurred on day 63 following the initial vaccine or placebo injection. The input for sequencing was peripheral blood, taken in a trial of Ad26.COV2.S vaccine versus placebo. The receptors derive from a person aged 18 to 65 who received the Ad26.COV2.S COVID-19 vaccine or a placebo.

V usage is TRBV9 and J usage is TRBJ2-2, with D possibly being TRBD1 (5 bases). CDR1 is SGDLS, CDR2 YYNGEE, per germline. The CDR3 is made up of 15 amino acids. Trimming took 6 bases from V and 0 from J, leaving 12 bases between them. CDR3 DNA: TGTGCCAGCACCCCTAAAGGGGCGAACACCGGGGAGCTGTTTTTT. Its translation is CASTPKGANTGELFF. Full variable domain (missing parts from reference TRBV9 and TRBJ2-2): DSGVTQTPKHLITATGQRVTLRCSPRSGDLSVYWYQQSLDQGLQFLIQYYNGEERAKGNILERFSAQQFPDLHSELNLSSLELGDSALYFCASTPKGANTGELFFGEGSRLTVL.

The gene calls are TRBV2 and TRBJ1-3; D unresolved. CDR1 and CDR2 (germline): SNHLY, FYNNEI. Trimming removed 7 bases at V and 0 bases at J, with 16 bases between. The length of the CDR3 is 16 residues. In nucleotides, the CDR3 is TGTGCCAGCACCCGACAACGACGCGACTCTGGAAACACCATATATTTT. As protein: CASTRQRRDSGNTIYF.

The chain carries TRBV6-1 and TRBJ1-1, with D hard to call. Germline CDR1 MNHNS, CDR2 SASEGT. V shed 2 bases and J shed 1 base, with 8 bases lying between them. This CDR3 has 14 residues. As DNA, the CDR3 is TGTGCCAGCAGTGAAATAGAGGCGAACACTGAAGCTTTCTTT. Protein product: CASSEIEANTEAFF.

V usage is TRBV6-1 and J usage is TRBJ2-3, with D unclear. The V gene lost 3 bases and the J gene lost 0 bases, with 1 base spanning the gap. Germline loops: CDR1 MNHNS, CDR2 SASEGT. This CDR3 spans 12 amino acids. The CDR3 DNA follows: TGTGCCAGCAGTGAGAGCACAGATACGCAGTATTTT. It encodes CASSESTDTQYF.

V is TRBV11-2 and J is TRBJ2-7; TRBD2 is a possible D gene (6 bases). V lost 5 bases to trimming and J lost 0 bases, with 17 bases between them. The CDR3 runs to 16 residues. CDR1 is SGHAT, CDR2 FQNNGV, per germline. Here the CDR3 reads CASSPLTGLGSYEQYF. The DNA of the CDR3 is TGTGCCAGCAGCCCATTAACGGGACTCGGCTCCTACGAGCAGTACTTC.

The V gene is TRBV9, the J gene TRBJ2-1; 8 bases align to TRBD2. Looked up from germline, CDR1 is SGDLS and CDR2 is YYNGEE. CDR3 size: 14 residues. The V segment lost 5 bases and the J segment 5 bases; nucleotides outside the gene matches: 6. CDR3 sequence reads: CASRGRGGHNEQFF. The CDR3 coding sequence is TGTGCCAGCAGAGGTCGGGGGGGACACAATGAGCAGTTCTTC.

The genes are TRBV15 and TRBJ1-5; weak D call: TRBD1 (6 bases). The germline V and J ends were trimmed by 0 bases and 6 bases, with 12 bases remaining between them. CDR3 size: 15 residues. CDR1 and CDR2 from the germline V gene are LNHNV and YYDKDF (reference sequence). The CDR3 loop reads CATSRDRGAGQPQHF. CDR3 coding DNA: TGTGCCACCAGCAGAGATCGGGGGGCTGGTCAGCCCCAGCATTTT.

This clone was seen a few times. This chain uses TRBV3-1 (or the pseudogene TRBV3-2) with TRBJ1-6; D uncertain. Germline CDR1 LGHDT, CDR2 YNNKEL (reference sequence). The CDR3 totals 13 residues. Trimming cost V 3 bases and J 10 bases, with 10 bases left between them. Here the CDR3 reads CASSHLTRSPLHF. The CDR3 DNA follows: TGTGCCAGCAGCCATTTAACGAGATCACCCCTCCACTTT.

This sequence joins TRBV10-3 and TRBJ1-4, with TRBD1 identical over 8 bases. Losses at the gene ends were 7 bases for V and 8 bases for J; bases not matched to a gene: 9. CDR3 length: 14 amino acids. Germline CDR1 reads ENHRY; CDR2 reads SYGVKD. CDR3 DNA: TGTGCCATCAAGGGAGGACAGGGCGAGGAAAAACTGTTTTTT. Encoded protein: CAIKGGQGEEKLFF.

This chain uses TRBV30 with TRBJ1-2; maybe TRBD1 (6 bases). CDR3 size: 13 residues. V was pared by 2 bases and J by 4 bases, with 11 bases between. CDR1 GTSNPN and CDR2 SVGIG come from the germline V gene (reference sequence). The CDR3 spells CAWSLGAAYGYTF. The DNA of the CDR3 is TGTGCCTGGAGTTTGGGGGCGGCCTATGGCTACACCTTC.

The chain has TRBV12-2 and TRBJ2-1; the table's D gene call, TRBD2, was not cross checked with the DNA. TRBV12-2 is a documented pseudogene. The CDR3 is 11 amino acids. The CDR3 region has the DNA TGTGCAAGTCGCCCTCTCGATGAGCAGTTCTTC. As protein: CASRPLDEQFF.

This clone has just a few counts. This sequence joins TRBV18 and TRBJ1-5; 7 bases line up with TRBD1. V lost 2 bases to trimming and J lost 5 bases; unmatched junction nucleotides: 12. The CDR3 totals 17 residues. Per the germline V gene, CDR1 is KGHSH and CDR2 is LQKENI. The CDR3 loop reads CASSPDFMTGPYQPQHF. The CDR3 DNA is TGTGCCAGCTCACCAGACTTCATGACAGGGCCGTATCAGCCCCAGCATTTT.

This chain uses TRBV7-9 with TRBJ1-2; the D gene is possibly TRBD1 (6 bases). Germline assignment: CDR1 SEHNR and CDR2 FQNEAQ (reference sequence). CDR3 size: 14 residues. The ends were cut back, 7 bases at V and 4 bases at J, with 16 bases in the middle. The CDR3 loop is CASTVGGDAYGYTF. The CDR3 DNA reads TGTGCCAGCACCGTGGGGGGCGATGCCTATGGCTACACCTTC.

The V gene is TRBV19, the J gene TRBJ1-2, with D perhaps matching TRBD1 (5 bases). The V end lost 3 bases, the J end lost 5 bases, and 10 bases lay between the germline ends. This CDR3 has 13 residues. The germline V gene has CDR1 LNHDA and CDR2 SQIVND (reference sequence). The CDR3 loop is CASSMGRAYGYTF. CDR3 sequence (DNA): TGTGCCAGTAGTATGGGCAGGGCATATGGCTACACCTTC.

The chain carries TRBV27 and TRBJ2-7, with 7 bases identical to TRBD1. CDR1 is MNHEY and CDR2 is SMNVEV in the germline V gene (reference sequence). The V and J ends lost 3 bases and 2 bases, in that order; junction bases with no gene match: 10. This CDR3 is 16 amino acids long. The CDR3 DNA follows: TGTGCCAGCAGTTTTGTACCGGGACAGAGCCCCTACGAGCAGTACTTC. Translation: CASSFVPGQSPYEQYF.

The chain joins TRBV28 to TRBJ2-7; the match to TRBD1 covers 7 bases. CDR1 is MDHEN, CDR2 SYDVKM, per germline. The CDR3 has 11 residues. J was trimmed by 5 bases and V by 8 bases; bases with no gene match: 3. The CDR3 here is CASYRGHEQYF. CDR3 in DNA: TGTGCCAGCTACAGGGGCCACGAGCAGTACTTC.

J is TRBJ1-3 and V is TRBV6-6, with D maybe TRBD1 (5 bases). Germline V gene lookup returns CDR1 MNHNY and CDR2 SVGAGI (reference sequence). The length of the CDR3 is 12 residues. V lost 8 bases, J lost 6 bases, and 11 bases lay in between. This CDR3 is CASAETVNTIYF. The CDR3 coding sequence is TGTGCCAGCGCCGAGACAGTAAACACCATATATTTT.

The CDR3 sequence is CASLPPAGPKNIQYF. The CDR3 DNA reads as TGTGCCAGTTTGCCCCCCGCGGGGCCCAAAAACATTCAGTACTTC. The chain recombines TRBV7-9 with TRBJ2-4; possibly TRBD2 for D (6 bases). The V and J ends lost 9 bases and 2 bases respectively, with 17 bases between them. From germline, CDR1 is SEHNR and CDR2 FQNEAQ (reference sequence). The CDR3 runs 15 residues.

This clone has just a few counts. This sequence joins TRBV12-3 or TRBV12-4 and TRBJ1-6, with D possibly being TRBD1 (5 bases). The CDR3 has 13 residues. V dropped 8 bases and J dropped 10 bases, with 15 bases sitting between them. CDR3 protein: CASVSRGGSPLHF. The CDR3 DNA reads TGTGCCAGCGTGTCCCGGGGGGGATCACCCCTCCACTTT.

The chain employs TRBV5-6 and TRBJ1-2, with a weak D call TRBD1 (6 bases). Trimming left V 4 bases short and J 4 bases short, with 14 bases between. CDR3 length: 14 residues. Germline V gene sequence: CDR1 SGHDT, CDR2 YYEEEE. The CDR3 region has the DNA TGTGCCAGCAGCCGGGAGGGGGGCGGCTATGGCTACACCTTC. Protein: CASSREGGGYGYTF.

This clone was detected once. The rearrangement joins TRBV5-1 to TRBJ2-1; D may match TRBD1 or TRBD2 (5 bases each). The germline gives CDR1 SGHRS, CDR2 YFSETQ. V shed 3 bases and J shed 7 bases, with 20 bases lying between them. This CDR3 contains 16 residues. The chain's CDR3 is CASSYAGTPEGNEQFF. The CDR3 coding sequence is TGCGCCAGCAGCTACGCCGGGACCCCCGAGGGGAATGAGCAGTTCTTC.

This rearrangement joins TRBV4-1 to TRBJ1-5; a possible D gene is TRBD1 (6 bases). The germline V and J ends were trimmed by 1 base and 5 bases, with 6 bases remaining between them. The CDR3 length is 13 residues. Germline V gene lookup returns CDR1 MGHRA and CDR2 YSYEKL. The CDR3 sequence: CASSQGTDQPQHF. CDR3 coding DNA: TGCGCCAGCAGCCAAGGGACAGATCAGCCCCAGCATTTT.

The rearrangement links TRBV3-1 (or the pseudogene TRBV3-2) to TRBJ1-5, with 9 bases that match TRBD1. The CDR3 length is 14 residues. With V trimmed by 4 bases and J by 5 bases, 3 bases remained unmatched. Germline V gene data show CDR1 as LGHDT and CDR2 as YNNKEL (reference sequence). CDR3 region: CASSRGQGYQPQHF. The CDR3 DNA reads as TGTGCCAGCAGCCGAGGACAGGGGTATCAGCCCCAGCATTTT.

The chain joins TRBV9 to TRBJ2-7; no definite D call. The CDR3 covers 13 residues. The V and J ends lost 4 bases and 7 bases respectively, with 15 bases between them. CDR1 is SGDLS and CDR2 is YYNGEE in the germline V gene. CDR3 bases: TGTGCCAGCAGCCCAAAGCCGGGTTTAGAGCAGTACTTC. It specifies CASSPKPGLEQYF.

The V call is TRBV18, the J call TRBJ1-6; TRBD1 aligns across 12 bases. This CDR3 spans 19 amino acids. The germline V gene encodes CDR1 KGHSH and CDR2 LQKENI. With 6 bases clipped from V and 5 bases from J, the junction kept 14 bases outside the gene matches. CDR3 nucleotides: TGTGCCAGCTCGACTTCCGGGACAGGGGGCATAGGAAATAATTCACCCCTCCACTTT. Amino acids: CASSTSGTGGIGNNSPLHF.